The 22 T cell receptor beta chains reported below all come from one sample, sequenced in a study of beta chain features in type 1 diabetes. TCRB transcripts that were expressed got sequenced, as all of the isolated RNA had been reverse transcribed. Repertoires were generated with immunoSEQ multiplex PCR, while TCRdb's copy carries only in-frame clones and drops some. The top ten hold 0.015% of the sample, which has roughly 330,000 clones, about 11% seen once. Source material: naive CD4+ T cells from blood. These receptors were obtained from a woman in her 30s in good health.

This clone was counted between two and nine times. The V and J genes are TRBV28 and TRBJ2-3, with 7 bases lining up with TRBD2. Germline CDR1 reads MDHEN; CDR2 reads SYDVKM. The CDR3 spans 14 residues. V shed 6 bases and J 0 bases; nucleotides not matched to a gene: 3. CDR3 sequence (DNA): TGTGCCAGCAGAGGCGGGAGTAGCACAGATACGCAGTATTTT. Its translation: CASRGGSSTDTQYF.

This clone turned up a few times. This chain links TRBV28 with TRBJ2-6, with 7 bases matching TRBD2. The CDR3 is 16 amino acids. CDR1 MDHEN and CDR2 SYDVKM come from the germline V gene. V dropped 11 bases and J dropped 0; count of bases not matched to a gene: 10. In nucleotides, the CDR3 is TGTGCCGGGGGGGACGCAGCCCACTCTGGGGCCAACGTCCTGACTTTC. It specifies CAGGDAAHSGANVLTF.

CDR3 in amino acids: CASSGTGGLSYEQYF. In nucleotides, the CDR3 is TGTGCCAGCAGTGGAACAGGGGGCCTCTCCTACGAGCAGTACTTC. The chain is built from TRBV6-1 and TRBJ2-7; TRBD1 matches 9 bases. V trimming: 4 bases; J trimming: 0 bases; junction bases outside the gene matches: 4. The CDR3 is made up of 15 amino acids. In germline, CDR1 is MNHNS, CDR2 SASEGT.

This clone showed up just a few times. The CDR3 DNA reads as TGTGCCAGCAGTCAAGGGACAGGGGGCGGCTATGGCTACACCTTC. It yields the protein CASSQGTGGGYGYTF. This chain links TRBV28 with TRBJ1-2; 12 bases agree with TRBD1. The germline CDR1 and CDR2 sequences are MDHEN and SYDVKM. V shed 5 bases and J 4 bases; nucleotides not matched to a gene: 5. There are 15 residues in the CDR3.

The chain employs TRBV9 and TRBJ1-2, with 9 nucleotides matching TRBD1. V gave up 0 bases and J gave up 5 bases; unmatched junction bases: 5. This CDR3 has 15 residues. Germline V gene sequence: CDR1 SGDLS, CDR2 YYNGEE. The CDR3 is CASSVDRGPNYGYTF. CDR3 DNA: TGTGCCAGCAGCGTAGACAGGGGGCCAAATTATGGCTACACCTTC.

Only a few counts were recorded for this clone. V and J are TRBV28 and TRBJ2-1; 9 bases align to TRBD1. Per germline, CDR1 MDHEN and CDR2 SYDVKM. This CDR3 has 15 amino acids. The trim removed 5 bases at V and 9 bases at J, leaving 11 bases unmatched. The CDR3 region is CASSQQGARLVEQFF. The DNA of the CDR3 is TGTGCCAGCAGTCAACAGGGGGCTCGGTTGGTTGAGCAGTTCTTC.

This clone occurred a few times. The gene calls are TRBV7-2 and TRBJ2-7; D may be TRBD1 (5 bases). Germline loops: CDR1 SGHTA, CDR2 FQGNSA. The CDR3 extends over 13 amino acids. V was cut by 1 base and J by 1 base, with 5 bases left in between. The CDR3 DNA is TGTGCCAGCAGCTTAGACAGGTCCTACGAGCAGTACTTC. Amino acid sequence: CASSLDRSYEQYF.

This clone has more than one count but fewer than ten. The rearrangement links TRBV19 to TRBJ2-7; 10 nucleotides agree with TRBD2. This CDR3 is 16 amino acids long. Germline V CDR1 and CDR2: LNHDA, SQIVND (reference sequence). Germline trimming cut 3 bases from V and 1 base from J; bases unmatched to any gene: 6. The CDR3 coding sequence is TGTGCCAGTAGTATCCCTAGCGGGAGTAGTTCCTACGAGCAGTACTTC. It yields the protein CASSIPSGSSSYEQYF.

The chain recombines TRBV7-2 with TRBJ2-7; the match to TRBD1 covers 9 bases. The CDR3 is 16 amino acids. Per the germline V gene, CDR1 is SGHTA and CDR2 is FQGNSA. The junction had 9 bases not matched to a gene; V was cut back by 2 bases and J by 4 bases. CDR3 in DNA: TGTGCCAGCAGCTTAAGGTTTCGGACAGGGGTTTACGAGCAGTACTTC. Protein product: CASSLRFRTGVYEQYF.

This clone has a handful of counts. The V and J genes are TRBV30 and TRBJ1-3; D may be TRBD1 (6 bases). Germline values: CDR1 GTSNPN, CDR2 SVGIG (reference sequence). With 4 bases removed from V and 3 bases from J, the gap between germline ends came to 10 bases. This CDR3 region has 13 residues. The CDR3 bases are TGTGCCTGGACACCAGGGGTTGGAAACACCATATATTTT. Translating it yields CAWTPGVGNTIYF. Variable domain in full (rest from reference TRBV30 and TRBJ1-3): SQTIHQWPATLVQPVGSPLSLECTVEGTSNPNLYWYRQAAGRGLQLLFYSVGIGQISSEVPQNLSASRPQDRQFILSSKKLLLSDSGFYLCAWTPGVGNTIYFGEGSWLTVV.

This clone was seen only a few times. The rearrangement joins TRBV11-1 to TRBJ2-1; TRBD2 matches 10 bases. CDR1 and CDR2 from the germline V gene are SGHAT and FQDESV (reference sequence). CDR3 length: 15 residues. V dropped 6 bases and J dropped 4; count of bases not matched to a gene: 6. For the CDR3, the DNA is TGTGCCAGCAGTCCGAGCGGGAGGGCTTACAATGAGCAGTTCTTC. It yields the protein CASSPSGRAYNEQFF.

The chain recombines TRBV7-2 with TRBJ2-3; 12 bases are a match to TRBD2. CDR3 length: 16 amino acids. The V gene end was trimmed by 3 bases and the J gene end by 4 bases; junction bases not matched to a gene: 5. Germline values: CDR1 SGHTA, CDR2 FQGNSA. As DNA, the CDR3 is TGTGCCAGCAGCTTTACTAGCGGGAGGTGGGCAGATACGCAGTATTTT. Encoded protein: CASSFTSGRWADTQYF.

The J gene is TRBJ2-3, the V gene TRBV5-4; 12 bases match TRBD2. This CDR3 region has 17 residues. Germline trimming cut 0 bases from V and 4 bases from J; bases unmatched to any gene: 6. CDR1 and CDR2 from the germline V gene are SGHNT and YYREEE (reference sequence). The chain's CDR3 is CASSLGRLAGVADTQYF. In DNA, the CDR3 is TGTGCCAGCAGCTTGGGAAGACTAGCGGGAGTAGCAGATACGCAGTATTTT.

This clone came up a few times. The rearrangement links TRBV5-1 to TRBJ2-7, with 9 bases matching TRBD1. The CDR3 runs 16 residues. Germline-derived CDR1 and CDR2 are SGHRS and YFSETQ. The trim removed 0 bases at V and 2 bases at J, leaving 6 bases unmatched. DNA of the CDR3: TGCGCCAGCAGCTTGGGCCGGGACAGGGCAGCCTACGAGCAGTACTTC. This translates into CASSLGRDRAAYEQYF. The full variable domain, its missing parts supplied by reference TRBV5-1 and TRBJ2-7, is KAGVTQTPRYLIKTRGQQVTLSCSPISGHRSVSWYQQTPGQGLQFLFEYFSETQRNKGNFPGRFSGRQFSNSRSEMNVSTLELGDSALYLCASSLGRDRAAYEQYFGPGTRLTVT.

The CDR3 loop reads CATSRAGSGDYGYTF. The CDR3 DNA is TGTGCCACCAGCAGAGCCGGGTCAGGGGACTATGGCTACACCTTC. The gene calls are TRBV15 and TRBJ1-2; perhaps TRBD1 as D (6 bases). The V gene's germline CDR1 is LNHNV and CDR2 YYDKDF (reference sequence). The CDR3 loop spans 15 amino acids. V dropped 1 base and J dropped 3 bases, with 12 bases sitting between them. Filled out from reference TRBV15 and TRBJ1-2, the complete variable domain reads DAMVIQNPRYQVTQFGKPVTLSCSQTLNHNVMYWYQQKSSQAPKLLFHYYDKDFNNEADTPDNFQSRRPNTSFCFLDIRSPGLGDTAMYLCATSRAGSGDYGYTFGSGTRLTVV.

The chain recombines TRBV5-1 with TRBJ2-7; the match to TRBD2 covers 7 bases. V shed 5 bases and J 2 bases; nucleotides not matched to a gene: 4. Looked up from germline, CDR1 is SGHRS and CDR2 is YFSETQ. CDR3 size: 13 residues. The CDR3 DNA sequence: TGCGCCAGCAGGGCTAGCGGTCCCTACGAGCAGTACTTC. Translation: CASRASGPYEQYF.

Written as DNA, the CDR3 is TGCGCCAGCAGCCAAGGGTCCCGACGGAGAGATACCGGGGAGCTGTTTTTT. It encodes CASSQGSRRRDTGELFF. The rearrangement uses TRBV4-3 and TRBJ2-2, with D uncertain. Trimming pared 1 base from V and 5 bases from J, leaving 17 bases between. Germline CDR1 is LGHNA and CDR2 is YSLEER. The CDR3 has 17 amino acids.

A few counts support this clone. The CDR3 DNA reads as TGCGCCAGCAGCCAAGACTTCACCGCCAACTACTACGAGCAGTACTTC. Translated: CASSQDFTANYYEQYF. The V gene is TRBV4-3, the J gene TRBJ2-7; D not resolved. CDR1 is LGHNA, CDR2 YSLEER, per germline. This CDR3 contains 16 residues. Trimming removed 0 bases at V and 3 bases at J, with 15 bases between.

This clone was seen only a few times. The CDR3 bases are TGTGCCAGCAAAAGGACAGGTCAAGAGACCCAGTACTTC. Its translation is CASKRTGQETQYF. The chain carries TRBV6-5 and TRBJ2-5; 7 bases are a match to TRBD1. This CDR3 is built from 13 residues. The germline V gene has CDR1 MNHEY and CDR2 SVGAGI. V dropped 7 bases and J dropped 2; count of bases not matched to a gene: 4.

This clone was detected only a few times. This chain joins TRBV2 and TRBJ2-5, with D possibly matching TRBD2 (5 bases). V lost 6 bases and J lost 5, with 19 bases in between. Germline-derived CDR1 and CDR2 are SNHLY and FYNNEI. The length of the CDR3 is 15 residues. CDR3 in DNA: TGTGCCAGCAGGGAGGCCGGGCCCTTGTACGAGACCCAGTACTTC. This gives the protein CASREAGPLYETQYF.

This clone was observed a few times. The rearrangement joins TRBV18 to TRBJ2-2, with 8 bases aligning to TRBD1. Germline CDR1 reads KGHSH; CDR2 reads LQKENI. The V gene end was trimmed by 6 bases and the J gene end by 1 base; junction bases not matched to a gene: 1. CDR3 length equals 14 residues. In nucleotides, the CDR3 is TGTGCCAGCTCTGGACAGGGGAACACCGGGGAGCTGTTTTTT. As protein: CASSGQGNTGELFF.

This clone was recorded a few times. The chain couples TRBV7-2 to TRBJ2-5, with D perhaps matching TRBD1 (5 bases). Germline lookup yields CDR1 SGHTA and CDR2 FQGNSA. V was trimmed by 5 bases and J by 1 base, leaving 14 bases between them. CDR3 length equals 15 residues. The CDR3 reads CASSPTTGSQETQYF. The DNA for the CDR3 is TGTGCCAGCAGCCCTACCACAGGCTCCCAAGAGACCCAGTACTTC.